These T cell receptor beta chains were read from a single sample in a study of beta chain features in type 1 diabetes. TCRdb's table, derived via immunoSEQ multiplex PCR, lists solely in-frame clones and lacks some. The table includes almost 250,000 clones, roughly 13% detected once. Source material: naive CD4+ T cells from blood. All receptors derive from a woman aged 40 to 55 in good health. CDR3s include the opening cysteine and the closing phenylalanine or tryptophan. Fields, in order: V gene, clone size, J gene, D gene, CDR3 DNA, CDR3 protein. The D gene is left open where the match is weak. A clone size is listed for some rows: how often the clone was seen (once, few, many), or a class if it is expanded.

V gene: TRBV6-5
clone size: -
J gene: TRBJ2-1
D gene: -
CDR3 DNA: TGTGCCAGCAGAAGCACAGGGACGGGCTACAATGAGCAGTTCTTC
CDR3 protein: CASRSTGTGYNEQFF

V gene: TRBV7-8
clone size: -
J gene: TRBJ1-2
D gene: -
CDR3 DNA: TGTGCCAGCAGTCAACGGTCGACATTTGGGGGCTACACCTTC
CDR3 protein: CASSQRSTFGGYTF

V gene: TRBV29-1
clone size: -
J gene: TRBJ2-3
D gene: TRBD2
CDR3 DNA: TGCAGCGTTGATCCTAGCGGGATTACAGATACGCAGTATTTT
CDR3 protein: CSVDPSGITDTQYF

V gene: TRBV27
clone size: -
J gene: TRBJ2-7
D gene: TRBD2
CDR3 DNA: TGTGCCAGCAGTTTACTAGCGGGGGAAGGCTACGAGCAGTACTTC
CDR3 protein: CASSLLAGEGYEQYF

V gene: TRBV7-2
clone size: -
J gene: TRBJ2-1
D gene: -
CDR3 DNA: TGTGCCAGCAGCTTAGCGGGGGGGCCTAATGAGCAGTTCTTC
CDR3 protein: CASSLAGGPNEQFF

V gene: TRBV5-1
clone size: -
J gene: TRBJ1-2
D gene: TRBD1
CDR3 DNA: TGCGCCAGCAGCTTGGGACAGGGGGGTGGCTACACCTTC
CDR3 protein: CASSLGQGGGYTF

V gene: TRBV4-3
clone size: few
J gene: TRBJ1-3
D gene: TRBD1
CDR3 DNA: TGCGCCAGCAGCCAAGTGCAGGGGGCTGGAAACACCATATATTTT
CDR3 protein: CASSQVQGAGNTIYF

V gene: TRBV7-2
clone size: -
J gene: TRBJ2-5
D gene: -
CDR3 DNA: TGTGCCAGCAGCCTCGAGGCGCCTAGGGGGGAGACCCAGTACTTC
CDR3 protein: CASSLEAPRGETQYF

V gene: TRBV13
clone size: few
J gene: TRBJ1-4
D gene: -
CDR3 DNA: TGTGCCAGCAGCTTCCCGTTAATTAGAAATGAAAAACTGTTTTTT
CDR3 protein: CASSFPLIRNEKLFF

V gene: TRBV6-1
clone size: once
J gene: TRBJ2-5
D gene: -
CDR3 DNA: TGTGCCAGCAGCGTCCTATTGGAGACCCAGTACTTC
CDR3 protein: CASSVLLETQYF

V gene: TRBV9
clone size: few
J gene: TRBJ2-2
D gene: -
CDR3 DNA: TGTGCCAGCAGCGTTTCAAGTCAGATGAACACCGGGGAGCTGTTTTTT
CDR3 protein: CASSVSSQMNTGELFF

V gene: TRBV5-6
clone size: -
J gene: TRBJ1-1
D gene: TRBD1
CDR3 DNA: TGTGCCAGCAGCTTCCCCCCGGGACAGATGAACACTGAAGCTTTCTTT
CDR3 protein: CASSFPPGQMNTEAFF

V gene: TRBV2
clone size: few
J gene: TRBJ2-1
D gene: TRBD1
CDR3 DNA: TGTGCCAGCAGTCTGGACAGGGGACCCTACAATGAGCAGTTCTTC
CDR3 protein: CASSLDRGPYNEQFF

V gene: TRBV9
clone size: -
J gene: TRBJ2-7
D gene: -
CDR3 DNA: TGTGCCAGCAGCGTAGTCCCCAACTACGAGCAGTACTTC
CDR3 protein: CASSVVPNYEQYF

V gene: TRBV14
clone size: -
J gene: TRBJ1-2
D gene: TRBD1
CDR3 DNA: TGTGCCAGCAGCCAAGTCCGAGCGGCAGGGGGCGGCTACACCTTC
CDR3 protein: CASSQVRAAGGGYTF

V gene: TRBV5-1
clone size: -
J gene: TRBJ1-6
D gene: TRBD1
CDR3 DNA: TGCGCCAGCAGCCCACTTACGACAGGGATTAATTCACCCCTCCACTTT
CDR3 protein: CASSPLTTGINSPLHF

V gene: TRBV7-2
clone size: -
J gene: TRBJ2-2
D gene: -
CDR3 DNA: TGTGCCAGCAGCCTCCAAGGAGTGGGCACCGGGGAGCTGTTTTTT
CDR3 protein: CASSLQGVGTGELFF

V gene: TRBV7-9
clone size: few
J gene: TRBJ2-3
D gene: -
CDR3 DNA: TGTGCCAGCAGCTTAGCCGGACTCGGTAGCACAGATACGCAGTATTTT
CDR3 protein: CASSLAGLGSTDTQYF

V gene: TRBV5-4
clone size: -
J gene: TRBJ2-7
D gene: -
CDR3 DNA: TGTGCCAGCAGTACTGCGGGTGGGGCCTACGAGCAGTACTTC
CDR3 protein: CASSTAGGAYEQYF

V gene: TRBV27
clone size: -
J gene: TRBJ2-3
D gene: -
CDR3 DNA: TGTGCCAGCCACGACGGGGGGCGGTCAGATACGCAGTATTTT
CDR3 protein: CASHDGGRSDTQYF

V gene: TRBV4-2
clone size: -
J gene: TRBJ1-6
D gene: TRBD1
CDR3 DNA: TGTGCCAGCAGCCAAGATCTGACAGGGGCTCGTTCACCCCTCCACTTT
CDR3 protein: CASSQDLTGARSPLHF

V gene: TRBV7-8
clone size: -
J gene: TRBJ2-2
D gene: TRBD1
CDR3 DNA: TGTGCCAGCAGCTTCATAAACAGGGGTACCGGGGAGCTGTTTTTT
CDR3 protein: CASSFINRGTGELFF

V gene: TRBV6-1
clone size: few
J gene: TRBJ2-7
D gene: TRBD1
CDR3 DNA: TGTGCCAGCACTATGATGTCAGGGGGTAACTACGAGCAGTACTTC
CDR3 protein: CASTMMSGGNYEQYF

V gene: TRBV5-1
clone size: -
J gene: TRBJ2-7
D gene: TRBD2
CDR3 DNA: TGCGCCAGCAGTCAAGCGGGGGTGTACGACGAGCAGTACTTC
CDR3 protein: CASSQAGVYDEQYF

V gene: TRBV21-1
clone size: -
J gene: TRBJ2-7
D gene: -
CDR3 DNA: TGTGCCAGCAGCCCCCCGGAGCGGACCGACTACTACGAGCAGTACTTC
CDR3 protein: CASSPPERTDYYEQYF

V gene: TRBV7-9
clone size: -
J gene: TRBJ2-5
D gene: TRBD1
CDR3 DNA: TGTGCCAGCAGCTTAGGGGCAGGGGGCCTGGAAGAGACCCAGTACTTC
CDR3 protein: CASSLGAGGLEETQYF

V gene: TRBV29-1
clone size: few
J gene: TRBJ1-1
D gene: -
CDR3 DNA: TGCAGCACCTTACGGGAGATGAACACTGAAGCTTTCTTT
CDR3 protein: CSTLREMNTEAFF

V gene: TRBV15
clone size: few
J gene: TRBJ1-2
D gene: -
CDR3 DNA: TGTGCCACCAGCGGACCGAAAGGGGCAGGAAGAAACTATGGCTACACCTTC
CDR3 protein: CATSGPKGAGRNYGYTF

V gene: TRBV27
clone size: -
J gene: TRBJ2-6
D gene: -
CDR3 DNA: TGTGCCAGCAGTTGGGTGTATAGCTCCAACGTCCTGACTTTC
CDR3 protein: CASSWVYSSNVLTF

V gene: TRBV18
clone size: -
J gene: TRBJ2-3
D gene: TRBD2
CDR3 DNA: TGTGCCAGCTCACCAAGGGCGGGGGTCACAGATACGCAGTATTTT
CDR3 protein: CASSPRAGVTDTQYF

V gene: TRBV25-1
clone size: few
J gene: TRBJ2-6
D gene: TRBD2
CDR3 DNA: TGTGCCAGCAGTGAAACCTTGGGGGGGGCTGGGGCCAACGTCCTGACTTTC
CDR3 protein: CASSETLGGAGANVLTF